This TCR beta chain was found in a study of CD8+ T cells in alopecia areata. The authors sorted CD4+ and CD8+ T cells from PBMCs. Reverse transcription of extracted RNA yielded cDNA, which provided the sequencing template. TCRdb's copy holds only in-frame clones and misses some; the assay was immunoSEQ multiplex PCR. The sample comprises about 180,000 clones, less than 80% of which are singletons, and roughly 10% rests with the top ten. With regard to this clone: Its antigen is as yet unknown.

Overall study findings and caveats: Alphabeta T cells residing in normal skin are also sequenced in scalp samples.

Per germline, CDR1 SGHNT and CDR2 YYREEE (reference sequence). J lost 4 bases, V lost 4 bases, and 13 bases had no gene match. There are 17 residues in the CDR3. The clonotype comes from a human donor with alopecia areata. This sequence joins TRBV5-4 and TRBJ2-5; 10 bases map to TRBD1. This specimen was CD8+ T cells sorted from blood, taken at week 0. This chain's CDR3 is CASSPGTGVNLAETQYF. The CDR3 region has the DNA TGTGCCAGCAGCCCCGGGACAGGGGTAAATTTAGCAGAGACCCAGTACTTC.